This entry lists 28 T cell receptor beta chains sequenced from one sample in a study of T cell repertoires in cytomegalovirus infection. One entry per CDR3 protein results from TCRdb running MiXCR on the reads. The sample includes approximately 500,000 distinct CDR3 sequences, around 11% of them seen just once. The sample comprised PBMCs. The source of these receptors is a human donor in good health (CMV status not recorded). Some clones in this sample may be carry-over from other donors' samples.

On this clonotype: The germline gene is not matched at one end of the junction; a read error may be the cause. The chain joins TRBV7-9 to TRBJ1-2, with D perhaps matching TRBD1 (5 bases). Per the germline V gene, CDR1 is SEHNR and CDR2 is FQNEAQ (reference sequence). This CDR3 spans 15 amino acids. Here the CDR3 reads CASRLADTGLYGYTF. CDR3 in DNA: TGTGCCAGCAGATTAGCGGACACCGGGCTCTATGGCTACACCTTC.

Many counts were recorded for this clonotype. This chain links TRBV7-8 with TRBJ2-4; D is uncertain. With 5 bases removed from V and 5 bases from J, the gap between germline ends came to 13 bases. The germline CDR1 and CDR2 sequences are SGHVS and FQNEAQ. The CDR3 has 14 residues. The CDR3 coding sequence is TGTGCCAGCAGCCAAAAAAATGGGGAAAACATTCAGTACTTC. Protein: CASSQKNGENIQYF.

This clonotype was counted ten times or more. V usage is TRBV12-3 or TRBV12-4 and J usage is TRBJ1-2, with 11 nucleotides matching TRBD1. The CDR3 is 14 amino acids. V trimming: 5 bases; J trimming: 6 bases; junction bases outside the gene matches: 5. The CDR3 is CASSRGQGVNGYTF. CDR3 nucleotides: TGTGCCAGCAGTCGGGGACAGGGGGTAAATGGCTACACCTTC.

The sample holds many counts of this clonotype. The gene calls are TRBV5-6 and TRBJ1-6; perhaps TRBD1 as D (5 bases). The CDR3 spans 14 residues. Per germline, CDR1 SGHDT and CDR2 YYEEEE. Trimming left V 5 bases short and J 7 bases short, with 13 bases between. The CDR3 loop is CASRSGLINSPLHF. As DNA, the CDR3 is TGTGCCAGCAGGTCGGGACTGATAAATTCACCCCTCCACTTT.

At least ten counts were recorded for this clonotype. The rearrangement links TRBV28 to TRBJ1-5, with D unclear. The CDR3 has 15 residues. Deletions cut 2 bases from V and 7 bases from J, with 15 bases between. Looked up from germline, CDR1 is MDHEN and CDR2 is SYDVKM. The CDR3 coding sequence is TGTGCCAGCAGTTTACTCGGGATAGGCAGCCAGCCCCAGCATTTT. It translates to CASSLLGIGSQPQHF.

This clonotype was picked up a small number of times. V usage is TRBV7-3 and J usage is TRBJ2-2; D might be TRBD1 or TRBD2, each matching 5 bases. V lost 1 base to trimming and J lost 5 bases, with 14 bases between them. Germline V lookup: CDR1 SGHTA, CDR2 FQGTGA. The CDR3 sequence is 16 residues long. CDR3 residues: CASSLIGASGTGELFF. In DNA form, the CDR3 reads TGTGCCAGCAGCTTAATCGGGGCCTCGGGAACCGGGGAGCTGTTTTTT.

The sample holds many counts of this clonotype. This sequence joins TRBV4-2 and TRBJ2-3; 9 bases align to TRBD2. The CDR3 loop spans 17 amino acids. Germline trimming cut 1 base from V and 1 base from J; bases unmatched to any gene: 6. Per germline, CDR1 LGHNA and CDR2 YNFKEQ. The CDR3 is CASSQAESGGRTDTQYF. CDR3 nucleotide sequence: TGTGCCAGCAGCCAAGCGGAGAGCGGGGGGCGCACAGATACGCAGTATTTT.

This clonotype was detected many times. This rearrangement joins TRBV7-6 to TRBJ2-3; 9 bases line up with TRBD2. The CDR3 contains 17 residues. The V gene end was trimmed by 6 bases and the J gene end by 2 bases; junction bases not matched to a gene: 12. Germline-derived CDR1 and CDR2 are SGHVS and FNYEAQ. The CDR3 nucleotides read TGTGCCAGCAGTCCGGGTAGCGGGGGCCTAAACACAGATACGCAGTATTTT. It translates to CASSPGSGGLNTDTQYF.

Remarks on this clonotype: This clone may be a read error of a much larger clone one base away. The chain uses TRBV3-1 and TRBJ1-1, with D uncertain. The CDR3 has 14 amino acids. Germline V lookup: CDR1 LGHDT, CDR2 YNNKEL (reference sequence). V was shortened by 1 base and J by 1 base, with 7 bases between the two germline ends. DNA of the CDR3: TGTGCCAGCAGCCAAGTCTCTAGGAACACTGAAGCTTTCTTT. It encodes CASSQVSRNTEAFF.

This clonotype was seen ten or more times. V is TRBV28 and J is TRBJ2-1; possibly TRBD1 or TRBD2 for D (5 bases each). This CDR3 spans 12 amino acids. Trimming removed 2 bases from V and 15 bases from J, with 14 bases in between. Germline lookup yields CDR1 MDHEN and CDR2 SYDVKM. The CDR3 region has the DNA TGTGCCAGCAGTTTACCCCTTGTGGGGGTGTTCTTC. This gives the protein CASSLPLVGVFF.

V gene TRBV5-1 combines with J gene TRBJ2-7; D possibly corresponds to TRBD2 (6 bases). This CDR3 contains 14 residues. The germline gives CDR1 SGHRS, CDR2 YFSETQ. Trimming shortened V by 4 bases and J by 0 bases, and 11 bases separated the two germline ends. The CDR3 sequence: CASSPGLGSYEQYF. In DNA form, the CDR3 reads TGCGCCAGCAGCCCGGGACTCGGCTCCTACGAGCAGTACTTC.

This clonotype was seen at least ten times. The chain combines TRBV11-2 with TRBJ2-1; TRBD2 is a possible D gene (6 bases). CDR3 length: 13 residues. Germline V gives CDR1 SGHAT, CDR2 FQNNGV. V lost 8 bases to trimming and J lost 1 base, with 9 bases between them. The CDR3 nucleotides read TGTGCCAGCGGGAGGCCGTCCTACAATGAGCAGTTCTTC. As protein: CASGRPSYNEQFF.

The table lists this clonotype with many counts. CDR3 sequence reads: CSVEAFAAVPYGYTF. The CDR3 DNA follows: TGCAGCGTTGAAGCCTTCGCGGCCGTCCCCTATGGCTACACCTTC. The V gene is TRBV29-1, the J gene TRBJ1-2; D not resolved. Trimming shortened V by 1 base and J by 4 bases, and 16 bases separated the two germline ends. Germline V CDR1 and CDR2: SQVTM, ANQGSEA. CDR3 length equals 15 residues.

This chain links TRBV20-1 with TRBJ2-5; 10 bases fit TRBD2. The CDR3 sequence is 15 residues long. Germline V gene data show CDR1 as DFQATT and CDR2 as SNEGSKA (reference sequence). With 6 bases clipped from V and 3 bases from J, the junction kept 10 bases outside the gene matches. DNA of the CDR3: TGCAGTGCAACGCGCGGGACTAGCGTTGAAGAGACCCAGTACTTC. It is translated as CSATRGTSVEETQYF.

In its sample, this clonotype was seen many times. The chain uses TRBV23-1 and TRBJ2-1, with TRBD1 identical over 7 bases. TRBV23-1 is an ORF for which the function is uncertain. The CDR3 is 19 residues long. V lost 2 bases and J lost 4; bases outside the gene matches: 17. CDR3 sequence reads: CASSQIDRDPMRPYNEQFF. The CDR3 region has the DNA TGCGCCAGCAGTCAAATCGACAGGGACCCCATGAGGCCATACAATGAGCAGTTCTTC.

This chain joins TRBV20-1 and TRBJ1-2; TRBD1 might be the D (5 bases). The CDR3 runs to 13 residues. Germline V gene lookup returns CDR1 DFQATT and CDR2 SNEGSKA (reference sequence). V lost 4 bases and J lost 3, with 12 bases in between. CDR3 in DNA: TGCAGTGCTACCGCCGGGGGGGACTATGGCTACACCTTC. This gives the protein CSATAGGDYGYTF.

At least ten counts were recorded for this clonotype. The chain links TRBV12-3 or TRBV12-4 to TRBJ2-7, with D tentatively TRBD1 (6 bases). Trimming removed 4 bases at V and 2 bases at J, with 12 bases between. The CDR3 extends over 14 amino acids. CDR3: CASSSTGKAYEQYF. Written as DNA, the CDR3 is TGTGCCAGCAGTTCAACAGGGAAGGCCTACGAGCAGTACTTC.

The chain uses TRBV7-9 and TRBJ2-1; D is perhaps TRBD1 (6 bases). Trimming cost V 1 base and J 5 bases, with 12 bases left between them. The CDR3 consists of 15 residues. From germline, CDR1 is SEHNR and CDR2 FQNEAQ (reference sequence). The CDR3 region has the DNA TGTGCCAGCAGCTTAGGGACAGAGTTAAACAATGAGCAGTTCTTC. Its translation: CASSLGTELNNEQFF.

The rearrangement joins TRBV28 to TRBJ2-2, with 8 bases fitting TRBD2. The V gene end was trimmed by 3 bases and the J gene end by 7 bases; junction bases not matched to a gene: 4. The CDR3 has 14 amino acids. The germline V gene has CDR1 MDHEN and CDR2 SYDVKM. The CDR3 protein is CASSFTAGGGELFF. DNA for the CDR3: TGTGCCAGCAGTTTTACCGCGGGGGGCGGGGAGCTGTTTTTT.

V gene TRBV27 combines with J gene TRBJ1-2; D ambiguous. Trimming took 8 bases from V and 0 from J, leaving 13 bases between them. The CDR3 is 14 residues long. Germline loops: CDR1 MNHEY, CDR2 SMNVEV (reference sequence). The CDR3 is CASRPVLTNYGYTF. Written as DNA, the CDR3 is TGTGCCAGCCGGCCGGTTCTTACTAACTATGGCTACACCTTC.

This clonotype was counted many times. The chain joins TRBV9 to TRBJ1-4; the match to TRBD1 covers 7 bases. Germline V lookup: CDR1 SGDLS, CDR2 YYNGEE. The CDR3 extends over 14 amino acids. With 4 bases clipped from V and 8 bases from J, the junction kept 8 bases outside the gene matches. CDR3 DNA sequence: TGTGCCAGCAGCCCTCAGGGGGGAGACGAAAAACTGTTTTTT. It yields the protein CASSPQGGDEKLFF.

In its sample, this clonotype was seen many times. The rearrangement joins TRBV12-5 to TRBJ1-2, with TRBD1 identical over 10 bases. The V gene's germline CDR1 is LGHNT and CDR2 FRNRAP. Trimming cost V 4 bases and J 8 bases; bases outside gene matches: 4. The CDR3 is 13 amino acids. This CDR3 is CASGSGTGAGYTF. CDR3 sequence (DNA): TGTGCTAGTGGTTCCGGGACAGGGGCCGGCTACACCTTC.

This clonotype was recorded many times. This rearrangement joins TRBV18 to TRBJ1-4, with 7 bases identical to TRBD1. The CDR3 has 15 residues. V lost 3 bases to trimming and J lost 5 bases; unmatched junction nucleotides: 6. Germline V CDR1 and CDR2: KGHSH, LQKENI. The CDR3 DNA sequence: TGTGCCAGCTCACCGAGGACAGGAGGCAATGAAAAACTGTTTTTT. Residues: CASSPRTGGNEKLFF. The full variable domain, rest sourced from reference TRBV18 and TRBJ1-4, is NAGVMQNPRHLVRRRGQEARLRCSPMKGHSHVYWYRQLPEEGLKFMVYLQKENIIDESGMPKERFSAEFPKEGPSILRIQQVVRGDSAAYFCASSPRTGGNEKLFFGSGTQLSVL.

This clonotype was recorded a few times. The chain couples TRBV19 to TRBJ2-1; D might be TRBD2 (5 bases). The V and J ends lost 3 bases and 6 bases respectively, with 15 bases between them. This CDR3 is 15 amino acids long. Germline CDR1 is LNHDA and CDR2 is SQIVND (reference sequence). CDR3 sequence reads: CASSIFPEAFNEQFF. The CDR3 nucleotides read TGTGCCAGTAGTATTTTTCCGGAGGCTTTCAATGAGCAGTTCTTC.

Many counts were recorded for this clonotype. The chain uses TRBV11-2 and TRBJ2-7, with D possibly called TRBD1 or TRBD2 (5 bases each). The CDR3 is made up of 15 amino acids. Germline values: CDR1 SGHAT, CDR2 FQNNGV. V shed 6 bases and J shed 3 bases, with 18 bases lying between them. The DNA for the CDR3 is TGTGCCAGCAGACCCAGGGACCGTCCCCACTACGAGCAGTACTTC. It codes for CASRPRDRPHYEQYF.

This clonotype was counted at least ten times. The chain carries TRBV12-5 and TRBJ2-2; 12 nucleotides align to TRBD2. The junction had 5 bases not matched to a gene; V was cut back by 0 bases and J by 6 bases. There are 17 residues in the CDR3. The germline gives CDR1 LGHNT, CDR2 FRNRAP. CDR3 nucleotide sequence: TGTGCTAGTGGTTTGGTTCTAGCGGGGGGGCGGTCCGGGGAGCTGTTTTTT. Its translation: CASGLVLAGGRSGELFF.

In its sample, this clonotype was seen many times. This CDR3 reads CASRDDRDNGYTF. The CDR3 DNA sequence: TGTGCCAGCAGGGATGACAGGGATAATGGCTACACCTTC. The genes are TRBV3-1 and TRBJ1-2; 7 bases fit TRBD1. Germline V gives CDR1 LGHDT, CDR2 YNNKEL (reference sequence). V was pared by 6 bases and J by 6 bases, with 7 bases of the junction left unmatched. The CDR3 sequence is 13 residues long.

At least ten counts were recorded for this clonotype. The CDR3 DNA follows: TGTGCCAGCTCTCCGGGACGGCCGTCCTACGAGCAGTACTTC. It codes for CASSPGRPSYEQYF. This chain uses TRBV2 with TRBJ2-7; D might be TRBD1 or TRBD2, each matching 5 bases. The CDR3 consists of 14 residues. From germline, CDR1 is SNHLY and CDR2 FYNNEI. Trimming removed 8 bases at V and 1 base at J, with 15 bases between.